Below, 12 T cell receptor beta chains from the same sample are listed, as sequenced in a study of shared clonotypes between healthy human individuals. Sequenced by immunoSEQ multiplex PCR; TCRdb stores in-frame clones only, minus some. The sample shows around 2.1 million clones, approximately 94% of them seen only once. Material: naive CD4+ T cells sorted from blood. Subset meaning: CD45RA+ positively selected. The receptors were gathered from a man aged 18-30 years in good health.

With respect to this clone: The same CDR3 arises from other DNA sequences in this sample as well. This chain links TRBV10-3 with TRBJ2-6; D might be TRBD1 or TRBD2, each matching 5 bases. Between the trimmed V and J ends, which lost 0 bases and 3 bases, there was a span of 6 bases. Per the germline V gene, CDR1 is ENHRY and CDR2 is SYGVKD. The CDR3 contains 15 residues. For the CDR3, the DNA is TGTGCCATCAGTGAGTCGGGGGTTGGGGCCAACGTCCTGACTTTC. Translating gives CAISESGVGANVLTF.

This chain uses TRBV4-1 with TRBJ1-2; D may be TRBD1 (5 bases). V was pared by 0 bases and J by 7 bases, with 18 bases between. Germline V gives CDR1 MGHRA, CDR2 YSYEKL. The CDR3 has 16 amino acids. CDR3 coding DNA: TGCGCCAGCAGCCAAGACTGGTTGGCAGGGATCGGTGGCTACACCTTC. Protein product: CASSQDWLAGIGGYTF.

The chain uses TRBV6-1 and TRBJ2-1; D remains ambiguous. Trimming shortened V by 4 bases and J by 5 bases, and 6 bases separated the two germline ends. The CDR3 contains 12 residues. Germline-derived CDR1 and CDR2 are MNHNS and SASEGT. This CDR3 reads CASSGRDNEQFF. The CDR3 region has the DNA TGTGCCAGCAGTGGACGGGACAATGAGCAGTTCTTC.

This clone was observed once. V gene TRBV30 combines with J gene TRBJ2-2; 8 bases fit TRBD1. The CDR3 is 14 amino acids. The germline V gene has CDR1 GTSNPN and CDR2 SVGIG (reference sequence). V dropped 2 bases and J dropped 6; count of bases not matched to a gene: 5. CDR3 region: CAWSNLQGAGELFF. CDR3 nucleotides: TGTGCCTGGAGTAACTTACAGGGGGCCGGGGAGCTGTTTTTT.

V and J are TRBV27 and TRBJ1-6; TRBD1 matches 9 bases. The CDR3 runs to 17 residues. Germline V gene sequence: CDR1 MNHEY, CDR2 SMNVEV (reference sequence). The V segment lost 1 base and the J segment 8 bases; nucleotides outside the gene matches: 9. CDR3 DNA sequence: TGTGCCAGCAGTTTATTTTCGGGACAGGGTAATCATTCACCCCTCCACTTT. Translated: CASSLFSGQGNHSPLHF.

The genes are TRBV11-2 and TRBJ2-7; tentative D call: TRBD2 (5 bases). CDR1 and CDR2 from the germline V gene are SGHAT and FQNNGV. The CDR3 contains 13 residues. V shed 0 bases and J shed 6 bases, with 9 bases lying between them. The CDR3 DNA follows: TGTGCCAGCAGCTTAGATCGGGGAGCCGAGCAGTACTTC. It is translated as CASSLDRGAEQYF. The complete variable domain, with remaining parts taken from reference TRBV11-2 and TRBJ2-7, reads EAGVAQSPRYKIIEKRQSVAFWCNPISGHATLYWYQQILGQGPKLLIQFQNNGVVDDSQLPKDRFSAERLKGVDSTLKIQPAKLEDSAVYLCASSLDRGAEQYFGPGTRLTVT.

V usage is TRBV6-1 and J usage is TRBJ1-1, with TRBD1 as a possible D gene (5 bases). The germline V and J ends were trimmed by 3 bases and 6 bases, with 11 bases remaining between them. Germline V gives CDR1 MNHNS, CDR2 SASEGT. The CDR3 is 13 amino acids. In nucleotides, the CDR3 is TGTGCCAGCAGTGATAGCAGGGTATCTGAAGCTTTCTTT. Protein product: CASSDSRVSEAFF.

V gene TRBV9 combines with J gene TRBJ2-1, with D tentatively TRBD1 (6 bases). V was pared by 3 bases and J by 4 bases, with 26 bases between. CDR1 is SGDLS and CDR2 is YYNGEE in the germline V gene. CDR3 length: 19 residues. CDR3 sequence reads: CASSETLNLQGPLYNEQFF. The CDR3 coding sequence is TGTGCCAGCAGCGAGACCCTGAATCTCCAGGGGCCCCTTTACAATGAGCAGTTCTTC.

This chain connects TRBV7-2 to TRBJ2-1; 7 bases are a match to TRBD2. The CDR3 has 16 residues. Germline values: CDR1 SGHTA, CDR2 FQGNSA. V shed 1 base, J shed 1 base, and the junction held 4 bases outside the gene matches. The DNA of the CDR3 is TGTGCCAGCAGCTTAGGTGGGGGAGGGTCCTACAATGAGCAGTTCTTC. Encoded protein: CASSLGGGGSYNEQFF.

V gene TRBV2 combines with J gene TRBJ2-3, with D possibly matching TRBD2 (7 bases). The V end lost 9 bases, the J end lost 7 bases, and 14 bases lay between the germline ends. The CDR3 has 12 residues. Germline CDR1 is SNHLY and CDR2 is FYNNEI. For the CDR3, the DNA is TGTGCCAGTTCCAGCGGGACAAATACGCAGTATTTT. This translates into CASSSGTNTQYF. The full variable domain, rest sourced from reference TRBV2 and TRBJ2-3, is EPEVTQTPSHQVTQMGQEVILRCVPISNHLYFYWYRQILGQKVEFLVSFYNNEISEKSEIFDDQFSVERPDGSNFTLKIRSTKLEDSAMYFCASSSGTNTQYFGPGTRLTVL.

In its sample, this clone was seen once. This rearrangement joins TRBV18 to TRBJ1-1; D gene ambiguous. V was pared by 2 bases and J by 1 base, with 11 bases between. From germline, CDR1 is KGHSH and CDR2 LQKENI. There are 15 residues in the CDR3. CDR3: CASSPFDGKNTEAFF. CDR3 coding DNA: TGTGCCAGCTCACCATTTGACGGGAAGAACACTGAAGCTTTCTTT.

The chain links TRBV7-9 to TRBJ2-5; 7 nucleotides line up with TRBD1. CDR1 and CDR2 (germline): SEHNR, FQNEAQ (reference sequence). The CDR3 contains 15 residues. After removal of 5 bases from V and 3 bases from J, the junction contained 9 bases not matched to a gene. For the CDR3, the DNA is TGTGCCAGCAGCCAATTGGGACAGCGGAAAGAGACCCAGTACTTC. Protein product: CASSQLGQRKETQYF. Full variable domain (rest looked up from reference TRBV7-9 and TRBJ2-5): DTGVSQNPRHKITKRGQNVTFRCDPISEHNRLYWYRQTLGQGPEFLTYFQNEAQLEKSRLLSDRFSAERPKGSFSTLEIQRTEQGDSAMYLCASSQLGQRKETQYFGPGTRLLVL.